These 17 T cell receptor beta chains came from one sample sequenced in a study of T cell changes during pregnancy in multiple sclerosis. The repertoire was sequenced with immunoSEQ multiplex PCR; TCRdb's copy has only in-frame clones and lacks some. The table includes 55,000 to 70,000 clones, about nine tenths detected once. The sample here was CD4+ T cells from peripheral blood mononuclear cells, taken in the third trimester of pregnancy. The receptors shown here come from a female donor with multiple sclerosis, enrolled in a pregnancy study.

V usage is TRBV14 and J usage is TRBJ2-5; D is unclear. This CDR3 has 11 residues. Germline-derived CDR1 and CDR2 are SGHDN and FVKESK. V was trimmed by 4 bases and J by 7 bases, leaving 7 bases between them. CDR3 bases: TGTGCCAGCAGCCCCCCGTGGACCCAGTACTTC. Its protein product is CASSPPWTQYF.

V and J are TRBV27 and TRBJ2-3, with 9 bases that match TRBD1. The germline V gene encodes CDR1 MNHEY and CDR2 SMNVEV (reference sequence). The CDR3 length is 17 residues. With V trimmed by 3 bases and J by 6 bases, 13 bases remained unmatched. CDR3 protein: CASSFETGGLRRDTQYF. The CDR3 bases are TGTGCCAGCAGTTTCGAGACAGGGGGTCTGCGACGTGATACGCAGTATTTT.

This chain links TRBV5-4 with TRBJ2-2; 8 nucleotides align to TRBD2. The trim removed 3 bases at V and 0 bases at J, leaving 7 bases unmatched. The germline gives CDR1 SGHNT, CDR2 YYREEE (reference sequence). CDR3 length equals 17 residues. CDR3 loop: CASSSGTRGANTGELFF. DNA of the CDR3: TGTGCCAGCAGCTCCGGGACTAGGGGAGCGAACACCGGGGAGCTGTTTTTT.

The chain couples TRBV5-6 to TRBJ2-4; 8 bases match TRBD1. With 2 bases clipped from V and 6 bases from J, the junction kept 4 bases outside the gene matches. Germline loops: CDR1 SGHDT, CDR2 YYEEEE. The CDR3 runs 14 residues. The CDR3 sequence is CASSLGQGGNIQYF. In nucleotides, the CDR3 is TGTGCCAGCAGCTTAGGACAGGGAGGAAACATTCAGTACTTC.

This clone came up many times. The CDR3 bases are TGCGCCAGCAGTACTACCTTTCACTATGGCTACACCTTC. It specifies CASSTTFHYGYTF. The J gene is TRBJ1-2, the V gene TRBV10-1; D is undetermined. The CDR3 totals 13 residues. The germline V gene encodes CDR1 WNHNN and CDR2 SYGVQD (reference sequence). Trimming stripped 5 bases from V and 3 bases from J, with 10 bases between.

The chain has TRBV19 and TRBJ1-2; no firm D call. There are 12 residues in the CDR3. Germline V gene lookup returns CDR1 LNHDA and CDR2 SQIVND (reference sequence). Trimming took off 5 bases at V and 4 bases at J, with 8 bases between the two ends. The CDR3: CASSSRAYGYTF. CDR3 in DNA: TGTGCCAGTAGTTCGAGAGCCTATGGCTACACCTTC.

The chain carries TRBV28 and TRBJ1-4; 8 nucleotides line up with TRBD1. The CDR3 runs 14 residues. V lost 3 bases, J lost 12 bases, and 9 bases stayed unmatched. Looked up from germline, CDR1 is MDHEN and CDR2 is SYDVKM. The DNA of the CDR3 is TGTGCCAGCAGTTTGGGACAGGTCGAGTCAGAACTGTTTTTT. This gives the protein CASSLGQVESELFF.

This rearrangement joins TRBV19 to TRBJ2-2; a weak D match, TRBD1 (6 bases). Germline V gene lookup returns CDR1 LNHDA and CDR2 SQIVND (reference sequence). Trimming shortened V by 5 bases and J by 0 bases, and 16 bases separated the two germline ends. The CDR3 is made up of 17 amino acids. This chain's CDR3 is CASSSGRGRANTGELFF. Here the CDR3 DNA reads TGTGCCAGTAGTTCGGGCAGGGGACGCGCGAACACCGGGGAGCTGTTTTTT.

This chain connects TRBV5-1 to TRBJ2-1, with D tentatively TRBD2 (6 bases). The CDR3 covers 15 residues. Germline V gives CDR1 SGHRS, CDR2 YFSETQ. V lost 0 bases and J 1 base, leaving 8 bases between the germline ends. The CDR3 DNA is TGCGCCAGCAGCTTGGAAGGGAGGTCCTACAATGAGCAGTTCTTC. Translation: CASSLEGRSYNEQFF.

The chain is built from TRBV6-1 and TRBJ2-7; TRBD1 might be the D (6 bases). Trimming stripped 8 bases from V and 2 bases from J, with 13 bases between. CDR3 length: 13 amino acids. Looked up from germline, CDR1 is MNHNS and CDR2 is SASEGT. CDR3 region: CASAEDRPYEQYF. The CDR3, as DNA: TGTGCCAGCGCAGAAGACAGGCCCTACGAGCAGTACTTC.

This chain connects TRBV7-2 to TRBJ2-4; 8 nucleotides line up with TRBD1. Per the germline V gene, CDR1 is SGHTA and CDR2 is FQGNSA. The V and J ends lost 4 bases and 10 bases, in that order; junction bases with no gene match: 12. The CDR3 totals 15 residues. The CDR3 nucleotides read TGTGCCAGCAGCTCGCCGGACAGGGCGCATCGGATTCAGTACTTC. It specifies CASSSPDRAHRIQYF.

This clone appeared a single time. The CDR3 here is CASSFPGQGYEAFF. In nucleotides, the CDR3 is TGTGCCAGCAGCTTTCCGGGACAGGGTTATGAAGCTTTCTTT. This sequence joins TRBV5-4 and TRBJ1-1; 9 bases match TRBD1. The germline gives CDR1 SGHNT, CDR2 YYREEE (reference sequence). J gave up 7 bases and V 2 bases, and 6 bases lay outside the gene matches. The CDR3 is made up of 14 amino acids. The full variable domain, completed using reference TRBV5-4 and TRBJ1-1, is ETGVTQSPTHLIKTRGQQVTLRCSSQSGHNTVSWYQQALGQGPQFIFQYYREEENGRGNFPPRFSGLQFPNYSSELNVNALELDDSALYLCASSFPGQGYEAFFGQGTRLTVV.

This chain links TRBV6-1 with TRBJ1-5; tentatively, D is TRBD1 (6 bases). Germline V gives CDR1 MNHNS, CDR2 SASEGT. V lost 0 bases, J lost 1 base, and 10 bases lay in between. The CDR3 length is 16 residues. This chain's CDR3 is CASSEAGRGSNQPQHF. The DNA for the CDR3 is TGTGCCAGCAGTGAAGCGGGCAGGGGAAGCAATCAGCCCCAGCATTTT.

J is TRBJ1-5 and V is TRBV10-2; TRBD1 agrees at 9 bases. The CDR3 runs 16 residues. Losses at the gene ends were 4 bases for V and 6 bases for J; bases not matched to a gene: 10. The V gene's germline CDR1 is WSHSY and CDR2 SAAADI. CDR3 protein: CASSGAGTGISQPQHF. The CDR3 DNA sequence: TGCGCCAGCAGTGGGGCGGGGACAGGGATTAGTCAGCCCCAGCATTTT.

This clone was recorded once. The chain combines TRBV5-1 with TRBJ2-5; 10 bases line up with TRBD2. V shed 0 bases and J 4 bases; nucleotides not matched to a gene: 6. Germline V gives CDR1 SGHRS, CDR2 YFSETQ. This CDR3 spans 16 amino acids. The CDR3 bases are TGCGCCAGCAGCTTGGGGAGCGGGGGGGCAGGAGAGACCCAGTACTTC. Translated, it gives CASSLGSGGAGETQYF.

The chain joins TRBV6-5 to TRBJ2-5; weak D call: TRBD2 (5 bases). The CDR3 covers 14 residues. The germline V gene has CDR1 MNHEY and CDR2 SVGAGI. V was shortened by 8 bases and J by 4 bases, with 17 bases between the two germline ends. The CDR3 nucleotides read TGTGCCAGCGGACTCTCGCCGGGCGGAGAGACCCAGTACTTC. Amino acids: CASGLSPGGETQYF.

The rearrangement links TRBV6-1 to TRBJ1-3, with TRBD1 identical over 8 bases. With 2 bases clipped from V and 0 bases from J, the junction kept 6 bases outside the gene matches. This CDR3 is built from 17 residues. From germline, CDR1 is MNHNS and CDR2 SASEGT. The CDR3 here is CASSEQGARYSGNTIYF. DNA of the CDR3: TGTGCCAGCAGTGAACAGGGGGCCCGATACTCTGGAAACACCATATATTTT.